Listed below are T cell receptor beta chains from one sample, sequenced in a study of graft-versus-host responses after intestinal transplantation. The antigens these receptors bind are not known. Method: immunoSEQ multiplex PCR; TCRdb's copy keeps in-frame clones and lacks some. The table lists tens of thousands of clones, roughly 90% of them singletons. The material was unstimulated CD8+ T cells sorted from spleen or lymph node cells, obtained before intestinal transplant. These TCRs come from a human donor who received an intestinal transplant. CDR3s include the opening cysteine and the closing phenylalanine or tryptophan. D genes are given only for firm matches. Clone size is not always given. Where it is, it says once, few, many or a class for expanded clones.

J: TRBJ1-2
V: TRBV28
size: once
D: .
DNA: TGTGCCAGCAGAGATAAGGGGAATGGCTACACCTTC
CDR3: CASRDKGNGYTF

J: TRBJ2-3
V: TRBV19
size: once
D: TRBD2
DNA: TGTGCCAGCCGGAGGGGACTAGCGGGGGGGCCTGTAGATACGCAGTATTTT
CDR3: CASRRGLAGGPVDTQYF

J: TRBJ1-6
V: TRBV2
size: .
D: TRBD1
DNA: TGTGCCAGCAGTGAGTTCGGGACAGGGGCCTCATCATCACCCCTCCACTTT
CDR3: CASSEFGTGASSSPLHF

J: TRBJ1-2
V: TRBV29-1
size: .
D: .
DNA: TGCAGCGTTGTACCCCAGGGGCTGCTCTATGGCTACACCTTC
CDR3: CSVVPQGLLYGYTF

J: TRBJ2-7
V: TRBV7-9
size: .
D: .
DNA: TGTGCCAGCAGCTCTTATACTACCAGCAGGGGAGCCTCCTACGAGCAGTACTTC
CDR3: CASSSYTTSRGASYEQYF

J: TRBJ1-5
V: TRBV19
size: .
D: .
DNA: TGTGCCAGTAGTCAGGGAAATCAGCCCCAGCATTTT
CDR3: CASSQGNQPQHF

J: TRBJ1-2
V: TRBV5-1
size: .
D: TRBD1
DNA: TGCGCCAGCTCATTGACAGGGGAGGATTTAAACTATGGCTACACCTTC
CDR3: CASSLTGEDLNYGYTF

J: TRBJ1-4
V: TRBV15
size: .
D: TRBD1
DNA: TGTGCCACCAGCAGCGGGGACAGGGCAACTAATGAAAAACTGTTTTTT
CDR3: CATSSGDRATNEKLFF

J: TRBJ2-5
V: TRBV7-9
size: .
D: TRBD2
DNA: TGTGCCAGCAGCTTAGCGCTAGCGGGGGAAGAAGAGACCCAGTACTTC
CDR3: CASSLALAGEEETQYF

J: TRBJ2-3
V: TRBV27
size: .
D: .
DNA: TGTGCCAGCAGTTCCTTACTCTCTAGCCTAAGCACAGATACGCAGTATTTT
CDR3: CASSSLLSSLSTDTQYF

J: TRBJ2-1
V: TRBV2
size: .
D: TRBD2
DNA: TGTGCCAGCAGTGCCCCGCGGGCGGGGGGCTACAATGAGCAGTTCTTC
CDR3: CASSAPRAGGYNEQFF

J: TRBJ1-1
V: TRBV6-1
size: .
D: .
DNA: TGTGCCAGCAGACCACCGGGGGGGGAAACTGAAGCTTTCTTT
CDR3: CASRPPGGETEAFF

J: TRBJ1-2
V: TRBV11-2
size: once
D: .
DNA: TGTGCCAGCAGCTGGCGGCAGGGGTATGGCTACACCTTC
CDR3: CASSWRQGYGYTF